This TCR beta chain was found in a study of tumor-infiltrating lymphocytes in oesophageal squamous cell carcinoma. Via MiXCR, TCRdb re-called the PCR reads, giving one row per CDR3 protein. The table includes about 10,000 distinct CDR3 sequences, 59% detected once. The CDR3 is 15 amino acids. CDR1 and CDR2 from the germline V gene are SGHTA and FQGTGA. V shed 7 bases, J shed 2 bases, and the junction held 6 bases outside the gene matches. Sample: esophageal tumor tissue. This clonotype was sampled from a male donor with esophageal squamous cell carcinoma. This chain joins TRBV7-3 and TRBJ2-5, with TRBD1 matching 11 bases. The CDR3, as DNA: TGTGCCAGCAACTTGGGGGACAGGGGGCAAGAGACCCAGTACTTC. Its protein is CASNLGDRGQETQYF. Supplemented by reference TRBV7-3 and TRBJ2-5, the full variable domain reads GAGVSQTPSNKVTEKGKYVELRCDPISGHTALYWYRQSLGQGPEFLIYFQGTGAADDSGLPNDRFFAVRPEGSVSTLKIQRTERGDSAVYLCASNLGDRGQETQYFGPGTRLLVL.